One sample yielded the 15 T cell receptor beta chains listed below, sequenced in a study of OX40 agonist ivuxolimab in advanced cancers. Method: immunoSEQ multiplex PCR; TCRdb's copy keeps in-frame clones and lacks some. The sample records tens of thousands of clones, about 88% being singletons. Sample: CD4+ or CD8+ T cells sorted from blood, taken in a trial of the OX40 agonist ivuxolimab. The receptors come from an adult with an advanced solid tumor such as melanoma, head and neck, liver or kidney cancer.

This clone was seen more than once but under ten times. The J gene is TRBJ2-3, the V gene TRBV7-2; D is possibly TRBD2 (5 bases). The CDR3 has 13 amino acids. The germline V gene encodes CDR1 SGHTA and CDR2 FQGNSA. The ends were cut back, 6 bases at V and 6 bases at J, with 13 bases in the middle. The CDR3: CASRQAVGDTQYF. DNA of the CDR3: TGTGCCAGCAGGCAAGCGGTTGGGGATACGCAGTATTTT.

The chain carries TRBV6-1 and TRBJ2-1; D is tentatively TRBD1 or TRBD2 (5 bases each). Per the germline V gene, CDR1 is MNHNS and CDR2 is SASEGT. The CDR3 loop spans 14 amino acids. V gave up 4 bases and J gave up 3 bases, with 10 bases separating them. In DNA, the CDR3 is TGTGCCAGCAGTGCCAGTGGGGGCTACAATGAGCAGTTCTTC. Translation: CASSASGGYNEQFF.

The gene calls are TRBV7-2 and TRBJ2-3; possibly TRBD2 for D (5 bases). Germline V gene sequence: CDR1 SGHTA, CDR2 FQGNSA. Trimming left V 5 bases short and J 8 bases short, with 14 bases between. This CDR3 comprises 13 residues. The CDR3 protein is CASSPSASGTQYF. Written as DNA, the CDR3 is TGTGCCAGCAGCCCGTCAGCGAGCGGTACGCAGTATTTT.

The rearrangement joins TRBV9 to TRBJ1-3; 9 positions match TRBD1. The CDR3 runs 16 residues. Per germline, CDR1 SGDLS and CDR2 YYNGEE. V dropped 3 bases and J dropped 4; count of bases not matched to a gene: 8. The CDR3 protein is CASSETSGTGGNTIYF. CDR3 coding DNA: TGTGCCAGCAGCGAGACTTCCGGGACAGGGGGAAACACCATATATTTT. The whole variable domain, remainder taken from reference TRBV9 and TRBJ1-3, is DSGVTQTPKHLITATGQRVTLRCSPRSGDLSVYWYQQSLDQGLQFLIQYYNGEERAKGNILERFSAQQFPDLHSELNLSSLELGDSALYFCASSETSGTGGNTIYFGEGSWLTVV.

The chain combines TRBV2 with TRBJ2-1; D might be TRBD1 or TRBD2, each matching 5 bases. The CDR3 sequence is 16 residues long. CDR1 SNHLY and CDR2 FYNNEI come from the germline V gene. V was clipped by 6 bases and J by 0 bases, with 15 bases between them. CDR3 amino acids: CASSLQVGVSYNEQFF. Here the CDR3 DNA reads TGTGCCAGCAGCCTACAAGTGGGGGTCTCCTACAATGAGCAGTTCTTC.

This clone was found a few times. The rearrangement uses TRBV6-5 and TRBJ1-1; tentatively, D is TRBD1 (5 bases). Per the germline V gene, CDR1 is MNHEY and CDR2 is SVGAGI. The CDR3 is 14 amino acids. Trimming took 0 bases from V and 1 from J, leaving 6 bases between them. CDR3 bases: TGTGCCAGCAGTTACTCGGGGGGGAACACTGAAGCTTTCTTT. Its protein product is CASSYSGGNTEAFF.

The chain combines TRBV5-5 with TRBJ2-3; 7 positions agree with TRBD1. J lost 1 base, V lost 4 bases, and 12 bases had no gene match. CDR1 and CDR2 from the germline V gene are SGHKS and YYEKEE (reference sequence). CDR3 length: 17 residues. The CDR3 protein is CASSKWTGAMGTDTQYF. The CDR3 DNA reads TGTGCCAGCAGCAAGTGGACAGGAGCTATGGGCACAGATACGCAGTATTTT.

The CDR3 here is CASSLTGGYGYTF. The CDR3 bases are TGTGCCAGCAGCCTGACAGGGGGCTATGGCTACACCTTC. The chain uses TRBV6-1 and TRBJ1-2; the match to TRBD1 covers 9 bases. In germline, CDR1 is MNHNS, CDR2 SASEGT. This CDR3 is built from 13 residues. V shed 6 bases, J shed 4 bases, and the junction held 3 bases outside the gene matches.

The rearrangement links TRBV5-4 to TRBJ1-4; the D gene is possibly TRBD1 (6 bases). This CDR3 has 14 amino acids. In germline, CDR1 is SGHNT, CDR2 YYREEE (reference sequence). V was shortened by 1 base and J by 8 bases, with 12 bases between the two germline ends. This chain's CDR3 is CASSLRQGREKLFF. The DNA of the CDR3 is TGTGCCAGCAGCTTGAGGCAGGGGAGGGAAAAACTGTTTTTT.

The chain has TRBV9 and TRBJ1-3; D gene ambiguous. Per the germline V gene, CDR1 is SGDLS and CDR2 is YYNGEE. Trimming left V 1 base short and J 0 bases short, with 5 bases between. The CDR3 sequence is 14 residues long. The CDR3 bases are TGTGCCAGCAGCGTACCCCCCTCTGGAAACACCATATATTTT. As protein: CASSVPPSGNTIYF.

This sequence joins TRBV2 and TRBJ2-5; D may correspond to TRBD1 or TRBD2 (5 bases each). The CDR3 covers 13 residues. Per germline, CDR1 SNHLY and CDR2 FYNNEI. V was clipped by 6 bases and J by 1 base, with 9 bases between them. The CDR3 protein is CASSGDGQETQYF. CDR3 nucleotide sequence: TGTGCCAGCAGCGGGGACGGCCAAGAGACCCAGTACTTC.

Regarding this clone: The same CDR3 also results from other DNA sequences found in this sample. V and J are TRBV2 and TRBJ1-5, with no clear D. V lost 1 base and J lost 4, with 5 bases in between. Germline loops: CDR1 SNHLY, CDR2 FYNNEI. The CDR3 spans 13 residues. The CDR3 DNA follows: TGTGCCAGCAGTGAAGGGGGTAATCAGCCCCAGCATTTT. It is translated as CASSEGGNQPQHF.

This rearrangement joins TRBV5-1 to TRBJ2-5; TRBD2 agrees at 11 bases. Germline lookup yields CDR1 SGHRS and CDR2 YFSETQ. This CDR3 contains 15 residues. Unmatched junction bases numbered 3, after V lost 4 bases and J lost 1 base. The CDR3 sequence is CASSKLAGGQETQYF. CDR3 sequence (DNA): TGCGCCAGCAGCAAGCTAGCGGGGGGCCAAGAGACCCAGTACTTC.

This chain links TRBV28 with TRBJ2-5; 14 bases agree with TRBD2. Germline loops: CDR1 MDHEN, CDR2 SYDVKM. Losses at the gene ends were 2 bases for V and 1 base for J; bases not matched to a gene: 3. CDR3 length: 17 amino acids. This chain's CDR3 is CASSLGTSGGSQETQYF. The CDR3 DNA follows: TGTGCCAGCAGTTTAGGGACTAGCGGGGGCTCCCAAGAGACCCAGTACTTC.

The rearrangement links TRBV28 to TRBJ1-2; possible D gene TRBD1, 5 bases. The CDR3 runs to 18 residues. The V and J ends lost 5 bases and 4 bases respectively, with 26 bases between them. Germline lookup yields CDR1 MDHEN and CDR2 SYDVKM. CDR3 residues: CASSRLGLGDPTSYGYTF. The CDR3 DNA reads TGTGCCAGCAGTCGGCTGGGACTGGGGGATCCGACGTCCTATGGCTACACCTTC.